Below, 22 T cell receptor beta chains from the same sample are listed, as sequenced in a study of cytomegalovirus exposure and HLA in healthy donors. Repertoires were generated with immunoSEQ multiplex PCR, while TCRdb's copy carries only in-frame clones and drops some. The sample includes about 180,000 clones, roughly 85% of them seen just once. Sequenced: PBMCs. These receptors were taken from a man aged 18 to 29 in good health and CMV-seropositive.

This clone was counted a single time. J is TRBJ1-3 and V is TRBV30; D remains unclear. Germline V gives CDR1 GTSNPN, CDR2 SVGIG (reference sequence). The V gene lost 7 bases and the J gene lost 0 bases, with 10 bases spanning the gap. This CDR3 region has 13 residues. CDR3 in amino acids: CALGQVSGNTIYF. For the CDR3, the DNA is TGTGCCTTGGGCCAGGTCTCTGGAAACACCATATATTTT.

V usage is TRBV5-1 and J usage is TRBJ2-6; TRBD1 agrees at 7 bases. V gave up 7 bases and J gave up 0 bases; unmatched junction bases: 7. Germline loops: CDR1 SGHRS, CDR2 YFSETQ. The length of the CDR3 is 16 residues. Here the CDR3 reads CASWTGQISGANVLTF. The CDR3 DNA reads TGCGCCAGCTGGACAGGCCAGATCTCTGGGGCCAACGTCCTGACTTTC.

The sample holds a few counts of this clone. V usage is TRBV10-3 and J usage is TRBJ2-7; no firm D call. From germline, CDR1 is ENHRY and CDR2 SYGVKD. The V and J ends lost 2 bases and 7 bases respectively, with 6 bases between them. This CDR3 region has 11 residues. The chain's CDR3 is CAISEGREQYF. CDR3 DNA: TGTGCCATCAGTGAGGGGCGTGAGCAGTACTTC.

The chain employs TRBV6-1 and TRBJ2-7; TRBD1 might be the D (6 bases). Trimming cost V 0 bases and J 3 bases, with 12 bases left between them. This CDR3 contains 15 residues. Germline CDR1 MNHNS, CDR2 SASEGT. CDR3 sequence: CASSEAPGQYYEQYF. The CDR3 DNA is TGTGCCAGCAGTGAAGCCCCTGGACAGTACTACGAGCAGTACTTC.

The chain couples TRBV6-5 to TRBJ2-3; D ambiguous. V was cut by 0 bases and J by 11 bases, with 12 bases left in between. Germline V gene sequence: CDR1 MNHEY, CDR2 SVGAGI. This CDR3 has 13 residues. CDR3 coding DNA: TGTGCCAGCAGTTACTCGAGTGGGCAGAAGCAGTATTTT. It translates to CASSYSSGQKQYF.

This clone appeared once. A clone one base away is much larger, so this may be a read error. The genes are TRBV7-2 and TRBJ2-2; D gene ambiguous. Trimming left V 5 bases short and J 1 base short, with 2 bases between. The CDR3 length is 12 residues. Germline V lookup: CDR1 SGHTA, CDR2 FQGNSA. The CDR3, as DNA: TGTGCCAGCAGCCGGAACACCGGGGAGCTGTTTTTT. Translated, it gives CASSRNTGELFF. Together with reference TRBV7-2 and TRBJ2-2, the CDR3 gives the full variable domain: GAGVSQSPSNKVTEKGKDVELRCDPISGHTALYWYRQSLGQGLEFLIYFQGNSAPDKSGLPSDRFSAERTGGSVSTLTIQRTQQEDSAVYLCASSRNTGELFFGEGSRLTVL.

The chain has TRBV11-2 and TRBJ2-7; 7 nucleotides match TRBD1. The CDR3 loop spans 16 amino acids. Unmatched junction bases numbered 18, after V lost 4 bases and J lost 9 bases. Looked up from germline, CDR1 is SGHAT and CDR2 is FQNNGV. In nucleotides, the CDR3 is TGTGCCAGCAGCTCTGAACAGGGGAGCTCATCGCGCGGGCAGTACTTC. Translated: CASSSEQGSSSRGQYF.

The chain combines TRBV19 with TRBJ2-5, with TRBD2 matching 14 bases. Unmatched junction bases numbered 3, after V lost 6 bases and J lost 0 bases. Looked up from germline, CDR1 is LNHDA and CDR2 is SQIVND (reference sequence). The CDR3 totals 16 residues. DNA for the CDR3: TGTGCCAGTAGGAAGACTAGCGGGGGGGACCAAGAGACCCAGTACTTC. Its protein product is CASRKTSGGDQETQYF.

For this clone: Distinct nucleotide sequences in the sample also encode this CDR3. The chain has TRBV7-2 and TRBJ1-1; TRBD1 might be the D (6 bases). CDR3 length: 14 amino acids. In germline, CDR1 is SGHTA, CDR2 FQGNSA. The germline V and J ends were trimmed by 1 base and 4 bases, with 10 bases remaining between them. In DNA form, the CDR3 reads TGTGCCAGCAGCTTAGGCGGGGGCGTCACTGAAGCTTTCTTT. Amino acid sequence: CASSLGGGVTEAFF.

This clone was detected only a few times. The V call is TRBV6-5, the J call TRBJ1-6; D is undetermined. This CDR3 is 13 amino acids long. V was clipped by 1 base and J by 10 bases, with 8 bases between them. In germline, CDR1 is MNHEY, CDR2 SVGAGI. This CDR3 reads CASSYFSRSPLHF. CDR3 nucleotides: TGTGCCAGCAGTTACTTTTCTCGGTCACCCCTCCACTTT.

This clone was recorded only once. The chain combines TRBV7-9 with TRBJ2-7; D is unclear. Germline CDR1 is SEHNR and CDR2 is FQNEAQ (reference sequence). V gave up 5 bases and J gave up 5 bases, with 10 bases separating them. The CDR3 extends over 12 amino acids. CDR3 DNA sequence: TGTGCCAGCAGCCCGAACGACAACGAGCAGTACTTC. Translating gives CASSPNDNEQYF.

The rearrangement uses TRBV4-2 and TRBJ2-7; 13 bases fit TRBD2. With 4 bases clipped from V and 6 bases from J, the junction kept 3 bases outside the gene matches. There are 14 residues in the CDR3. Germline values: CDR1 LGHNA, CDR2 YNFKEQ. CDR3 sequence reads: CASSRLAGGGEQYF. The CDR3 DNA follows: TGTGCCAGCAGCCGACTAGCGGGGGGCGGCGAGCAGTACTTC.

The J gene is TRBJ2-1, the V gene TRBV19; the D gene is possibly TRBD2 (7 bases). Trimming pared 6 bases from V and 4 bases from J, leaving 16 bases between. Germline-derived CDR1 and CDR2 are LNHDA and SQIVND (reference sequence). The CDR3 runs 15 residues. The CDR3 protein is CASSRVGGPYNEQFF. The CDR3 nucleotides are TGTGCCAGTAGCCGGGTGGGGGGGCCATACAATGAGCAGTTCTTC.

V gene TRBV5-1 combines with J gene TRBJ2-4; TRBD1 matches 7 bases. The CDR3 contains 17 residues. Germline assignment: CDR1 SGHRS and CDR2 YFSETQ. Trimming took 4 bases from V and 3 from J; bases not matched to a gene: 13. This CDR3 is CASSERQGLPYKNIQYF. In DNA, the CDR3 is TGCGCCAGCAGCGAGAGACAGGGTCTCCCTTACAAAAACATTCAGTACTTC.

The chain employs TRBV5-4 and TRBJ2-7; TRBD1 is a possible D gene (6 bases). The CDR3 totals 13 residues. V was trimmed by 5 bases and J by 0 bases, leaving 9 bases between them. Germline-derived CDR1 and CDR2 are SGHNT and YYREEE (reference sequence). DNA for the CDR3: TGTGCCAGCAGGGGGGCTAGCTCCTACGAGCAGTACTTC. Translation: CASRGASSYEQYF. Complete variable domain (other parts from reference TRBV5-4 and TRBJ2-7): ETGVTQSPTHLIKTRGQQVTLRCSSQSGHNTVSWYQQALGQGPQFIFQYYREEENGRGNFPPRFSGLQFPNYSSELNVNALELDDSALYLCASRGASSYEQYFGPGTRLTVT.

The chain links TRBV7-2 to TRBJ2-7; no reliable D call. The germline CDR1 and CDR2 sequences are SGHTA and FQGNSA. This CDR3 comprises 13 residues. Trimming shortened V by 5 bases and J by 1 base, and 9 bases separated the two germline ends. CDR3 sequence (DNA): TGTGCCAGCAGCATATCCGGGTCCTACGAGCAGTACTTC. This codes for CASSISGSYEQYF.

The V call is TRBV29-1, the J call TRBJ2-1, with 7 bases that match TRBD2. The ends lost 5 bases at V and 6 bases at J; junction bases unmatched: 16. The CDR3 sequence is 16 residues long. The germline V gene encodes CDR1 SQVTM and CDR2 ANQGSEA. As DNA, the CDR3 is TGCAGCGTTCTGCCTAGCGGTATTAAGTATAGCAATGAGCAGTTCTTC. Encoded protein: CSVLPSGIKYSNEQFF.

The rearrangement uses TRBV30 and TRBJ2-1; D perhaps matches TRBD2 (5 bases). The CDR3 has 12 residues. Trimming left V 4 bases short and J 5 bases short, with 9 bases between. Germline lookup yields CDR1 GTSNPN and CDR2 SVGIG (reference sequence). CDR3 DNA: TGTGCCTGGACCCGGGGAGACAATGAGCAGTTCTTC. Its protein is CAWTRGDNEQFF.

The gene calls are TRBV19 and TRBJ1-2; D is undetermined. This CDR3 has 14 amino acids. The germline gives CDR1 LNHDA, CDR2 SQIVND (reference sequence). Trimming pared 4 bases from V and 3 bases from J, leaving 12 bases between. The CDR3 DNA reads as TGTGCCAGTAGTACTCCCGAGGGCTACTATGGCTACACCTTC. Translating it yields CASSTPEGYYGYTF.

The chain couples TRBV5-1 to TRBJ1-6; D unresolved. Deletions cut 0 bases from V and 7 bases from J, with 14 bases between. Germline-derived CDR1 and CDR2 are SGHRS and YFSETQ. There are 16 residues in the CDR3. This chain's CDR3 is CASSLEFLGRNSPLHF. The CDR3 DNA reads TGCGCCAGCAGCTTGGAGTTCCTGGGGAGGAATTCACCCCTCCACTTT.

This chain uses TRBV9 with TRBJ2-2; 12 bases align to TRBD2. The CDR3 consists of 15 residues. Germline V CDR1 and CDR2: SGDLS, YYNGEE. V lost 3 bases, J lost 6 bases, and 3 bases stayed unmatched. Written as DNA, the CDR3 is TGTGCCAGCAGCGCTAGCGGGGGGGGAGCCGGGGAGCTGTTTTTT. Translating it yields CASSASGGGAGELFF. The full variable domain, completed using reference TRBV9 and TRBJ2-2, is DSGVTQTPKHLITATGQRVTLRCSPRSGDLSVYWYQQSLDQGLQFLIQYYNGEERAKGNILERFSAQQFPDLHSELNLSSLELGDSALYFCASSASGGGAGELFFGEGSRLTVL.

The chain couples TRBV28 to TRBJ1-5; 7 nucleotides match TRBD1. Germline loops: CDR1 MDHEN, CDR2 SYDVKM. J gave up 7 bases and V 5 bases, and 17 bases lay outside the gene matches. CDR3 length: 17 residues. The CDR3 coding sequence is TGTGCCAGCAGTCCCCAGGGGACAGCGATCGAAAGACAGCCCCAGCATTTT. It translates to CASSPQGTAIERQPQHF.